The 30 T cell receptor beta chains given below trace back to one sample, sequenced in a study of T cells after yellow fever vaccination. A single record per CDR3 protein comes from TCRdb applying MiXCR to the 5' RACE reads. The data contain about 120,000 distinct CDR3 sequences, 7.2% of them singletons. The material was CD4+ T cells sorted from PBMCs, obtained roughly seven weeks after the first yellow fever vaccination. These receptors were collected from a young man who received the YFV17D yellow fever vaccine.

This clonotype was counted at least ten times. The J gene is TRBJ1-1, the V gene TRBV29-1; D gene uncertain. CDR3 size: 10 residues. The germline V gene has CDR1 SQVTM and CDR2 ANQGSEA. The V end lost 7 bases, the J end lost 1 base, and 4 bases lay between the germline ends. Here the CDR3 reads CSAKNTEAFF. For the CDR3, the DNA is TGCAGCGCAAAGAACACTGAAGCTTTCTTT.

J is TRBJ2-5 and V is TRBV5-4; 11 bases are shared with TRBD2. V lost 4 bases to trimming and J lost 1 base; unmatched junction nucleotides: 6. Germline V lookup: CDR1 SGHNT, CDR2 YYREEE (reference sequence). The CDR3 length is 16 residues. CDR3 DNA sequence: TGTGCCAGCAGCGACAGACTAGCGGGGTTCCAAGAGACCCAGTACTTC. Translated: CASSDRLAGFQETQYF.

This clonotype occurred many times. The chain's CDR3 is CSAKGADPNQPQHF. CDR3 in DNA: TGCAGTGCTAAGGGAGCCGACCCCAATCAGCCCCAGCATTTT. The gene calls are TRBV20-1 and TRBJ1-5; D unclear. Trimming pared 4 bases from V and 3 bases from J, leaving 13 bases between. The CDR3 sequence is 14 residues long. Looked up from germline, CDR1 is DFQATT and CDR2 is SNEGSKA (reference sequence).

This clonotype was detected ten times or more. V usage is TRBV7-2 and J usage is TRBJ1-2, with D hard to call. V lost 5 bases and J 7 bases, leaving 11 bases between the germline ends. The CDR3 sequence is 12 residues long. Germline loops: CDR1 SGHTA, CDR2 FQGNSA. The CDR3 protein is CASSTHGGGYTF. CDR3 nucleotide sequence: TGTGCCAGCAGCACTCACGGCGGTGGCTACACCTTC.

This clonotype came up many times. The chain uses TRBV10-3 and TRBJ2-3; 7 bases fit TRBD1. J was trimmed by 4 bases and V by 2 bases; bases with no gene match: 9. This CDR3 contains 16 residues. Looked up from germline, CDR1 is ENHRY and CDR2 is SYGVKD. CDR3 protein: CAISESRGRLADTQYF. The CDR3 bases are TGTGCCATCAGTGAGAGCAGGGGGAGATTGGCAGATACGCAGTATTTT.

This clonotype was picked up many times. The chain employs TRBV20-1 and TRBJ2-1; maybe TRBD1 (5 bases). The CDR3 loop spans 14 amino acids. Germline CDR1 and CDR2: DFQATT and SNEGSKA (reference sequence). The ends were cut back, 3 bases at V and 4 bases at J, with 13 bases in the middle. The CDR3 coding sequence is TGCAGTGCTAGTAGGGGTAACTCGTACAATGAGCAGTTCTTC. Its translation: CSASRGNSYNEQFF.

The sample holds many counts of this clonotype. The rearrangement joins TRBV20-1 to TRBJ1-5; 7 bases match TRBD1. The CDR3 covers 14 residues. J lost 3 bases, V lost 6 bases, and 8 bases had no gene match. In germline, CDR1 is DFQATT, CDR2 SNEGSKA (reference sequence). The CDR3 loop is CSAKGQLLNQPQHF. CDR3 coding DNA: TGCAGTGCCAAGGGACAGCTCCTCAATCAGCCCCAGCATTTT.

There are many counts of this clonotype. The chain has TRBV7-3 and TRBJ2-2; D ambiguous. This CDR3 is built from 13 residues. The V gene's germline CDR1 is SGHTA and CDR2 FQGTGA. V was shortened by 1 base and J by 1 base, with 1 base between the two germline ends. The CDR3 loop is CASSLMNTGELFF. CDR3 in DNA: TGTGCCAGCAGCTTAATGAACACCGGGGAGCTGTTTTTT.

The table lists this clonotype with many counts. This sequence joins TRBV4-2 and TRBJ2-5; tentatively, D is TRBD2 (5 bases). The ends were cut back, 0 bases at V and 6 bases at J, with 8 bases in the middle. The CDR3 runs 13 residues. Germline CDR1 LGHNA, CDR2 YNFKEQ. CDR3 sequence: CASSQDSGQTQYF. DNA for the CDR3: TGTGCCAGCAGCCAAGACAGCGGTCAGACCCAGTACTTC.

This clonotype was seen many times. CDR3 protein: CSARGGQETQYF. The CDR3 coding sequence is TGCAGTGCTAGAGGGGGCCAAGAGACCCAGTACTTC. The chain combines TRBV20-1 with TRBJ2-5; D is unresolved. The CDR3 has 12 residues. Germline CDR1 DFQATT, CDR2 SNEGSKA (reference sequence). V shed 1 base and J shed 1 base, with 4 bases lying between them.

This clonotype turned up a few times. J is TRBJ1-4 and V is TRBV5-4; D is possibly TRBD1 (5 bases). This CDR3 is 14 amino acids long. V lost 2 bases and J 5 bases, leaving 10 bases between the germline ends. Germline V CDR1 and CDR2: SGHNT, YYREEE (reference sequence). The chain's CDR3 is CASSLGVVNEKLFF. DNA for the CDR3: TGTGCCAGCAGCTTAGGGGTCGTGAATGAAAAACTGTTTTTT.

The CDR3 coding sequence is TGCAGCGTAGGTCACGTAGAAGCTTTCTTT. This gives the protein CSVGHVEAFF. This chain links TRBV29-1 with TRBJ1-1, with D uncertain. V lost 6 bases and J lost 8, with 10 bases in between. The CDR3 extends over 10 amino acids. The germline V gene encodes CDR1 SQVTM and CDR2 ANQGSEA.

This clonotype was found many times. This sequence joins TRBV7-2 and TRBJ2-1, with D possibly being TRBD1 (5 bases). CDR3 length: 13 amino acids. CDR1 and CDR2 (germline): SGHTA, FQGNSA. V was clipped by 4 bases and J by 7 bases, with 11 bases between them. Here the CDR3 DNA reads TGTGCCAGCAGCTACTTCCAGGGTAATGAGCAGTTCTTC. It codes for CASSYFQGNEQFF.

At least ten counts were recorded for this clonotype. The chain is built from TRBV30 and TRBJ2-1; 10 nucleotides line up with TRBD2. After removal of 5 bases from V and 7 bases from J, the junction contained 11 bases not matched to a gene. CDR3 length equals 15 residues. Germline assignment: CDR1 GTSNPN and CDR2 SVGIG (reference sequence). The DNA of the CDR3 is TGTGCCTGGGCCCGCCTAAGCGGGGGGGCAAATGAGCAGTTCTTC. It translates to CAWARLSGGANEQFF.

This clonotype was found once. Being one base from a much bigger clone, this may be a read error. This rearrangement joins TRBV10-3 to TRBJ1-2; D not resolved. Germline V gene lookup returns CDR1 ENHRY and CDR2 SYGVKD. The CDR3 length is 16 residues. The CDR3 nucleotides are TGTGCCATCAGTGAAGATGAGACAACACTCCTCTATAGCTACACCTTC. Translated: CAISEDETTLLYSYTF.

This clonotype has a count of ten or more. DNA of the CDR3: TGTGCCAGTAGTCGAACTAGACAGGAGGGTACCTACAATGAGCAGTTCTTC. Protein: CASSRTRQEGTYNEQFF. This sequence joins TRBV19 and TRBJ2-1; D possibly uses TRBD1 or TRBD2 (6 bases each). The CDR3 has 17 amino acids. Per the germline V gene, CDR1 is LNHDA and CDR2 is SQIVND (reference sequence). Trimming removed 5 bases from V and 2 bases from J, with 19 bases in between.

This clonotype was recorded at least ten times. This sequence joins TRBV7-2 and TRBJ1-4, with D possibly being TRBD1 (5 bases). Germline values: CDR1 SGHTA, CDR2 FQGNSA. Between the trimmed V and J ends, which lost 5 bases and 7 bases, there was a span of 17 bases. The CDR3 loop spans 15 amino acids. In nucleotides, the CDR3 is TGTGCCAGCAGCCCCAGACCAACCCAGGGTGAAAAACTGTTTTTT. It is translated as CASSPRPTQGEKLFF.

As regards this clonotype: A much bigger clone sits one base away, suggesting this may be a read error. The rearrangement links TRBV7-9 to TRBJ2-5; possibly TRBD1 or TRBD2 for D (5 bases each). This CDR3 is built from 14 residues. V shed 5 bases and J shed 5 bases, with 15 bases lying between them. Looked up from germline, CDR1 is SEHNR and CDR2 is FQNEAQ (reference sequence). In nucleotides, the CDR3 is TGTGCCAGCAGCCTCATGGGGGAACACGAGACCCAGTACTTC. It is translated as CASSLMGEHETQYF.

This clonotype was observed many times. This chain uses TRBV4-1 with TRBJ2-1; a weak D match, TRBD1 (5 bases). The CDR3 sequence is 15 residues long. Germline V lookup: CDR1 MGHRA, CDR2 YSYEKL. V lost 1 base and J lost 6, with 13 bases in between. DNA for the CDR3: TGCGCCAGCAGCCAAGGACAGCAAAGGGGCAATGAGCAGTTCTTC. Protein sequence: CASSQGQQRGNEQFF.

Many counts were recorded for this clonotype. The chain recombines TRBV4-2 with TRBJ2-5, with 13 bases lining up with TRBD2. After removal of 5 bases from V and 1 base from J, the junction contained 7 bases not matched to a gene. This CDR3 comprises 17 residues. Germline values: CDR1 LGHNA, CDR2 YNFKEQ. This chain's CDR3 is CASSTRTSGGFQETQYF. In nucleotides, the CDR3 is TGTGCCAGCAGCACCCGGACTAGCGGGGGCTTCCAAGAGACCCAGTACTTC.

A few counts support this clonotype. This sequence joins TRBV4-1 and TRBJ1-1; D is uncertain. Deletions cut 2 bases from V and 1 base from J, with 11 bases between. Per the germline V gene, CDR1 is MGHRA and CDR2 is YSYEKL. This CDR3 region has 15 residues. For the CDR3, the DNA is TGCGCCAGCAGCCAAACGTTCTCCGAGAACACTGAAGCTTTCTTT. It yields the protein CASSQTFSENTEAFF.

In this sample, this clonotype turned up many times. The chain carries TRBV6-6 and TRBJ1-1, with no clear D. The germline V gene encodes CDR1 MNHNY and CDR2 SVGAGI (reference sequence). This CDR3 comprises 15 residues. Trimming stripped 7 bases from V and 2 bases from J, with 17 bases between. CDR3 region: CASTPNGMANTEAFF. CDR3 nucleotide sequence: TGTGCCAGCACCCCCAATGGTATGGCCAACACTGAAGCTTTCTTT.

This clonotype was counted ten times or more. The chain uses TRBV6-2 or TRBV6-3 and TRBJ1-5, with a weak D call TRBD1 (5 bases). Germline V gene data show CDR1 as MNHEY and CDR2 as SVGEGT. CDR3 size: 14 residues. V was trimmed by 5 bases and J by 4 bases, leaving 12 bases between them. CDR3 amino acids: CASSPQGGNQPQHF. The CDR3 DNA is TGTGCCAGCAGTCCTCAGGGTGGGAATCAGCCCCAGCATTTT.

This clonotype was observed many times. The chain employs TRBV19 and TRBJ2-1; 7 bases are a match to TRBD2. V lost 1 base and J lost 4; bases outside the gene matches: 10. Germline CDR1 is LNHDA and CDR2 is SQIVND (reference sequence). The CDR3 is 17 amino acids. The CDR3 nucleotides read TGTGCCAGTAGTATAGGGGCTAGCGGACTACTATACAATGAGCAGTTCTTC. This gives the protein CASSIGASGLLYNEQFF.

At least ten counts were recorded for this clonotype. This sequence joins TRBV9 and TRBJ2-1; D is ambiguous. The V gene lost 0 bases and the J gene lost 3 bases, with 13 bases spanning the gap. CDR1 SGDLS and CDR2 YYNGEE come from the germline V gene. There are 16 residues in the CDR3. This CDR3 is CASSVARVSVYNEQFF. The CDR3 coding sequence is TGTGCCAGCAGCGTAGCAAGGGTTTCGGTCTACAATGAGCAGTTCTTC.

The rearrangement uses TRBV6-1 and TRBJ1-1; possibly TRBD1 for D (5 bases). Between the trimmed V and J ends, which lost 5 bases and 2 bases, there was a span of 12 bases. The CDR3 is made up of 14 amino acids. Germline CDR1 and CDR2: MNHNS and SASEGT. CDR3 protein: CASSRTPTNTEAFF. DNA for the CDR3: TGTGCCAGCAGTCGGACACCTACTAACACTGAAGCTTTCTTT.

Turning to this clonotype: A read error may produce the germline difference seen at one junction end. This chain connects TRBV5-1 to TRBJ2-7; TRBD2 is a possible D gene (6 bases). The CDR3 is 16 residues long. CDR1 and CDR2 (germline): SGHRS, YFSETQ. The CDR3 loop is CVSSLFSGGGAYEQYF. DNA of the CDR3: TGCGTCAGCAGCTTGTTCTCCGGGGGAGGCGCCTACGAGCAGTACTTC.

This clonotype has a count of ten or more. The rearrangement uses TRBV5-5 and TRBJ2-2; TRBD2 matches 7 bases. V was clipped by 2 bases and J by 2 bases; unmatched bases: 6. CDR1 is SGHKS and CDR2 is YYEKEE in the germline V gene (reference sequence). The CDR3 has 16 amino acids. CDR3 sequence: CASSFGEGSNTGELFF. The CDR3 DNA sequence: TGTGCCAGCAGCTTCGGGGAGGGCTCCAACACCGGGGAGCTGTTTTTT.

This clonotype was counted at least ten times. This rearrangement joins TRBV5-6 to TRBJ2-3; D gene ambiguous. The V gene's germline CDR1 is SGHDT and CDR2 YYEEEE. V gave up 3 bases and J gave up 5 bases, with 19 bases separating them. This CDR3 has 16 residues. The CDR3 DNA follows: TGTGCCAGCAGCTGGGCCCCGGAGCAAACTAAAGATACGCAGTATTTT. Translating gives CASSWAPEQTKDTQYF.

At least ten counts were recorded for this clonotype. V usage is TRBV7-2 and J usage is TRBJ2-3, with TRBD2 identical over 9 bases. CDR1 and CDR2 (germline): SGHTA, FQGNSA. CDR3 length equals 17 residues. The J segment lost 2 bases and the V segment lost 5 bases, leaving 11 bases of the junction unmatched. Written as DNA, the CDR3 is TGTGCCAGCAGCCCGCCGACAGCGGGGGGTTCCACAGATACGCAGTATTTT. Residues: CASSPPTAGGSTDTQYF.